The rows below give T cell receptor beta chains drawn from one sample of a study of shared clonotypes between healthy human individuals. The data were produced by immunoSEQ multiplex PCR, yet TCRdb's version contains in-frame clones alone and is incomplete. The sample yields about 2.1 million clones, 85% to 95% seen once. What was sequenced was naive CD8+ T cells from PBMCs. These receptors were obtained from a man younger than 35 in good health. Some clones in this sample may be carry-over from other donors' samples. The CDR3 runs from the conserved cysteine through the conserved F or W. The D gene is left open where the match is weak. Only part of the rows carry a size: once, few, many, or a class if the clone is expanded.

j_call,clone_size,cdr3_length,d_call,v_call,cdr3_nt,cdr3_aa
TRBJ2-1,NA,14,NA,TRBV27,TGTGCCAGCAGTTTGCAGGGCGGCTACAATGAGCAGTTCTTC,CASSLQGGYNEQFF
TRBJ1-1,NA,14,NA,TRBV27,TGTGCCAGCAGCCCGGCGGGCGGCAGAACTGAAGCTTTCTTT,CASSPAGGRTEAFF
TRBJ2-7,NA,14,TRBD2,TRBV28,TGTGCCAGCAGTTTAACTAGCGGGAGATACGAGCAGTACTTC,CASSLTSGRYEQYF
TRBJ1-5,NA,14,NA,TRBV6-5,TGTGCCAGCAGTTACGATGGCGATAATCAGCCCCAGCATTTT,CASSYDGDNQPQHF
TRBJ2-7,NA,16,TRBD2,TRBV6-5,TGTGCCAGCAGTTACGGTGGCGGGAGGGCCTACTACGAGCAGTACTTC,CASSYGGGRAYYEQYF
TRBJ2-7,NA,15,NA,TRBV5-6,TGTGCCAGCAGCGGCCGGGGCACTAACTCCTACGAGCAGTACTTC,CASSGRGTNSYEQYF
TRBJ2-1,NA,15,TRBD2,TRBV6-5,TGTGCCAGCAGTTACAGTAGCGGGAGAAACAATGAGCAGTTCTTC,CASSYSSGRNNEQFF
TRBJ1-1,NA,14,NA,TRBV2,TGTGCCAGCACTGCGACAGTCATGAACACTGAAGCTTTCTTT,CASTATVMNTEAFF
TRBJ2-1,NA,12,NA,TRBV11-2,TGTGCCAGCAGCTTAGGGGCAGGCGTGCAGTTCTTC,CASSLGAGVQFF
TRBJ1-5,NA,16,NA,TRBV5-1,TGCGCCAGCAGCTTGGGCCCAGGGTCGAGCAATCAGCCCCAGCATTTT,CASSLGPGSSNQPQHF
TRBJ2-7,NA,13,NA,TRBV11-2,TGTGCCACTCGGGACGGCATCACCTACGAGCAGTACTTC,CATRDGITYEQYF
TRBJ2-1,NA,16,TRBD2,TRBV10-2,TGCGCCAGCAGTGACCCAACTAGCGGGGGACACAATGAGCAGTTCTTC,CASSDPTSGGHNEQFF
TRBJ2-7,NA,14,NA,TRBV5-6,TGTACCAGCAGCTTGGGTGCCTCACCCTACGAGCAGTACTTC,CTSSLGASPYEQYF
TRBJ2-1,NA,14,NA,TRBV11-2,TGTGCCAGCAGTGACAGGAACAATACAATGAGGCAGTTCTTC,CASSDRNNTMRQFF
TRBJ1-2,NA,16,TRBD1,TRBV4-1,TGCGCCAGCAGCCAAGATCACAGGGGGGGGGCCTATGGCTACACCTTC,CASSQDHRGGAYGYTF
TRBJ2-5,NA,15,NA,TRBV6-1,TGTGCCAGCAGTGAAGGTTTAGCCCCACAAGAGACCCAGTACTTC,CASSEGLAPQETQYF
TRBJ2-7,NA,12,TRBD1,TRBV29-1,TGCAGCGGCCTGGACAGGGGATACGAGCAGTACTTT,CSGLDRGYEQYF
TRBJ1-1,NA,14,NA,TRBV27,TGTGCCAGCAGTCCGGGACTCCTGAACACTGAAGCTTTCTTT,CASSPGLLNTEAFF
TRBJ1-1,NA,12,NA,TRBV2,TGTGCCAGCAGTGAAAGGACCTTTGAAGCTTTCTTT,CASSERTFEAFF
TRBJ2-7,NA,12,NA,TRBV14,TGTGCCAGCAGCCAAGGTGGTAGGCAGCAGTACTTC,CASSQGGRQQYF
TRBJ2-5,NA,17,TRBD2,TRBV7-9,TGTGCCAGCAGCTTATTTCTAGCGGGAGGGGGACAAGAGACCCAGTACTTC,CASSLFLAGGGQETQYF
TRBJ2-7,once,13,NA,TRBV27,TGTGCCAGCAGTTTAGGTAGCTTCTACGAGCAGTACTTC,CASSLGSFYEQYF
TRBJ2-7,NA,13,NA,TRBV14,TGTGCCAGCAGCCACAGCAGGGTCCACGAGCAGTACTTC,CASSHSRVHEQYF
TRBJ2-5,NA,17,NA,TRBV19,TGTGCCAGTAGTATCGAGGGCCTAATCGAGGGCAAAGAGACCCAGTACTTC,CASSIEGLIEGKETQYF
TRBJ1-5,NA,18,TRBD1,TRBV10-1,TGCGCCAGCAGTGATAAACGGCGCCTCGGACAGGTGCATCAGCCCCAGCATTTT,CASSDKRRLGQVHQPQHF
TRBJ2-7,once,13,NA,TRBV29-1,TGCAGCTCCTCCTGGGGCAACTCCTACGAGCAGTACTTC,CSSSWGNSYEQYF
TRBJ2-1,NA,16,NA,TRBV5-1,TGCGCCAGCAGCTTGTGGCCAGGGGAAGGTATCAATGAGCAGTTCTTC,CASSLWPGEGINEQFF
TRBJ2-1,NA,19,TRBD2,TRBV10-1,TGCGCCAGCAGTGAGCCAAACTTGGGGAGCGGGAGGGTTAGGGATGAGCAGTTCTTC,CASSEPNLGSGRVRDEQFF
TRBJ2-3,NA,15,NA,TRBV7-3,TGTGCCAGCAGCTTAACTTTGGAGAGCTCAGATACGCAGTATTTT,CASSLTLESSDTQYF